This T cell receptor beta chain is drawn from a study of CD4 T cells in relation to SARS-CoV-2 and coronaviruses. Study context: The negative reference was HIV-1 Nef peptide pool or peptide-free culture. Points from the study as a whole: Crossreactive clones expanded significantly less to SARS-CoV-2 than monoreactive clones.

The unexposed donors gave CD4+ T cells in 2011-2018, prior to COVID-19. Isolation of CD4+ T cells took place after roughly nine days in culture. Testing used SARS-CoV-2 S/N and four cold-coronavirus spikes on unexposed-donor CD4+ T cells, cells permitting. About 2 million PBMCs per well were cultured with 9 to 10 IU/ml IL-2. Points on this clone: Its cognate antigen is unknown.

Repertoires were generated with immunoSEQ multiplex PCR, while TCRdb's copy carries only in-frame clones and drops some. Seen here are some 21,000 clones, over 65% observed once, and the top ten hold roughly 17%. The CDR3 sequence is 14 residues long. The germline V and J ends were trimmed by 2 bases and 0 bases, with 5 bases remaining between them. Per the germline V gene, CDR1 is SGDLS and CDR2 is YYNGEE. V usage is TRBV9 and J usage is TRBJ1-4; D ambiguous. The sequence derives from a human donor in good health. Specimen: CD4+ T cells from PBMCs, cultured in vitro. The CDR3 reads CASSVAATNEKLFF. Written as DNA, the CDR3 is TGTGCCAGCAGCGTTGCTGCAACTAATGAAAAACTGTTTTTT.